This T cell receptor beta chain is from a study of CD8 T cells in Susac syndrome. With 5 bases removed from V and 5 bases from J, the gap between germline ends came to 12 bases. This CDR3 spans 13 amino acids. This clonotype was found once. Roughly 0.45 to 1 ug RNA was reverse transcribed with random hexamers. With immunoSEQ multiplex PCR, TCR beta CDR3 was amplified across 54 Vbeta and 13 Jbeta. TCRdb reanalysed the immunoSEQ multiplex PCR reads using MiXCR and keeps one entry per CDR3 protein. The table has a few hundred thousand distinct CDR3 sequences, 95% seen once; the top ten hold 0.082%. Material for sequencing was CD4+ T cells from PBMCs. J is TRBJ1-2 and V is TRBV12-3 or TRBV12-4; no definite D call. The TCR sequence derives from a human donor with multiple sclerosis. In DNA, the CDR3 is TGTGCCAGCAGTCCCGCAGAAGGGTATGGCTACACCTTC. Amino acid sequence: CASSPAEGYGYTF.